Presented here are 19 T cell receptor beta chains from one specimen sequenced in a study of T cells in tuberculosis. The protocol was immunoSEQ multiplex PCR, while the TCRdb copy is restricted to in-frame clones and leaves out a portion. The data show some 28,000 clones, roughly 90% seen once. Sample: PBMCs. The receptors were sampled from a donor aged 5 to 30 with latent tuberculosis or without tuberculosis infection.

The genes are TRBV18 and TRBJ1-6; no clear D. In germline, CDR1 is KGHSH, CDR2 LQKENI. Trimming stripped 1 base from V and 3 bases from J, with 13 bases between. This CDR3 is built from 17 residues. The CDR3 region has the DNA TGTGCCAGCTCACCACGAGACTCGGCCCACTATAATTCACCCCTCCACTTT. Translated, it gives CASSPRDSAHYNSPLHF.

The V gene is TRBV2, the J gene TRBJ1-5; 9 nucleotides match TRBD1. Germline assignment: CDR1 SNHLY and CDR2 FYNNEI. The V segment lost 6 bases and the J segment 2 bases; nucleotides outside the gene matches: 5. The CDR3 is made up of 15 amino acids. The CDR3 nucleotides read TGTGCCAGCAGGGACAGGGGAGTCGGCAATCAGCCCCAGCATTTT. Its translation is CASRDRGVGNQPQHF.

The chain joins TRBV5-6 to TRBJ2-2; D is unclear. The CDR3 contains 13 residues. In germline, CDR1 is SGHDT, CDR2 YYEEEE. Trimming pared 2 bases from V and 6 bases from J, leaving 8 bases between. The CDR3 nucleotides are TGTGCCAGCAGCTTTACGGGTGCCGGGGAGCTGTTTTTT. This sequence encodes CASSFTGAGELFF.

This clone was counted a single time. This chain links TRBV5-5 with TRBJ2-5; 10 bases align to TRBD2. Trimming took 4 bases from V and 0 from J; bases not matched to a gene: 6. Germline V CDR1 and CDR2: SGHKS, YYEKEE (reference sequence). This CDR3 has 16 residues. The CDR3 DNA sequence: TGTGCCAGCAGCCCCCTAAGCGGGGGGGACCAAGAGACCCAGTACTTC. Protein: CASSPLSGGDQETQYF.

This clone was seen just once. This rearrangement joins TRBV11-2 to TRBJ1-3; D might be TRBD1 (6 bases). The CDR3 runs to 13 residues. Germline V CDR1 and CDR2: SGHAT, FQNNGV. V was trimmed by 5 bases and J by 4 bases, leaving 9 bases between them. The CDR3 reads CASSPDRGNTIYF. The CDR3 bases are TGTGCCAGCAGCCCCGACAGGGGAAACACCATATATTTT.

The chain is built from TRBV18 and TRBJ1-4; D unresolved. The germline V and J ends were trimmed by 6 bases and 6 bases, with 5 bases remaining between them. Germline loops: CDR1 KGHSH, CDR2 LQKENI. CDR3 size: 11 residues. This CDR3 is CASSVYEKLFF. The CDR3 nucleotides read TGTGCCAGCTCCGTTTATGAAAAACTGTTTTTT.

V is TRBV28 and J is TRBJ1-3; D remains unclear. Germline CDR1 is MDHEN and CDR2 is SYDVKM. Between the trimmed V and J ends, which lost 4 bases and 3 bases, there was a span of 10 bases. The CDR3 consists of 14 residues. The CDR3 DNA is TGTGCCAGCAGTTCCGGGGTGGTTGGAAACACCATATATTTT. It codes for CASSSGVVGNTIYF. The full variable domain, with the rest looked up from reference TRBV28 and TRBJ1-3, is DVKVTQSSRYLVKRTGEKVFLECVQDMDHENMFWYRQDPGLGLRLIYFSYDVKMKEKGDIPEGYSVSREKKERFSLILESASTNQTSMYLCASSSGVVGNTIYFGEGSWLTVV.

The chain recombines TRBV7-9 with TRBJ2-7; 7 bases fit TRBD1. V lost 1 base to trimming and J lost 0 bases; unmatched junction nucleotides: 6. Germline CDR1 reads SEHNR; CDR2 reads FQNEAQ (reference sequence). The CDR3 runs to 16 residues. Written as DNA, the CDR3 is TGTGCCAGCAGCTTAGTGGGCAGGGGGAGCTCCTACGAGCAGTACTTC. Translating it yields CASSLVGRGSSYEQYF.

The chain uses TRBV28 and TRBJ2-7, with TRBD2 as a possible D gene (6 bases). CDR3 length: 15 residues. Trimming cost V 2 bases and J 0 bases, with 11 bases left between them. The germline gives CDR1 MDHEN, CDR2 SYDVKM. CDR3 in DNA: TGTGCCAGCAGTTTAACTGCGGGGACCTCCTACGAGCAGTACTTC. Encoded protein: CASSLTAGTSYEQYF. Full variable domain (missing parts from reference TRBV28 and TRBJ2-7): DVKVTQSSRYLVKRTGEKVFLECVQDMDHENMFWYRQDPGLGLRLIYFSYDVKMKEKGDIPEGYSVSREKKERFSLILESASTNQTSMYLCASSLTAGTSYEQYFGPGTRLTVT.

The chain joins TRBV5-4 to TRBJ2-5, with 9 bases that match TRBD1. The CDR3 totals 16 residues. Trimming cost V 4 bases and J 6 bases; bases outside gene matches: 13. Germline values: CDR1 SGHNT, CDR2 YYREEE (reference sequence). The CDR3 region is CASSPQRTDRGKTQYF. DNA for the CDR3: TGTGCCAGCAGCCCCCAAAGAACGGACAGGGGAAAGACCCAGTACTTC.

The chain employs TRBV19 and TRBJ1-5, with a possible D match to TRBD1 (5 bases). The CDR3 runs 15 residues. CDR1 is LNHDA, CDR2 SQIVND, per germline (reference sequence). V was trimmed by 0 bases and J by 6 bases, leaving 12 bases between them. This chain's CDR3 is CASSIEAGGGQPQHF. The DNA of the CDR3 is TGTGCCAGTAGTATAGAGGCCGGGGGTGGTCAGCCCCAGCATTTT. The complete variable domain, with remaining parts taken from reference TRBV19 and TRBJ1-5, reads DGGITQSPKYLFRKEGQNVTLSCEQNLNHDAMYWYRQDPGQGLRLIYYSQIVNDFQKGDIAEGYSVSREKKESFPLTVTSAQKNPTAFYLCASSIEAGGGQPQHFGDGTRLSIL.

This CDR3 reads CASSQVTVNYGYTF. In DNA form, the CDR3 reads TGTGCCAGCAGCCAAGTGACAGTTAACTATGGCTACACCTTC. The chain has TRBV7-9 and TRBJ1-2; TRBD1 is a possible D gene (5 bases). Trimming removed 5 bases at V and 1 base at J, with 11 bases between. Looked up from germline, CDR1 is SEHNR and CDR2 is FQNEAQ (reference sequence). The CDR3 runs to 14 residues.

The chain joins TRBV18 to TRBJ2-7; tentatively, D is TRBD2 (6 bases). This CDR3 has 15 amino acids. V gave up 6 bases and J gave up 3 bases, with 18 bases separating them. The germline V gene has CDR1 KGHSH and CDR2 LQKENI. CDR3 region: CASSPRGALLYEQYF. The CDR3 DNA sequence: TGTGCCAGCTCTCCTCGCGGGGCACTCCTCTACGAGCAGTACTTC. Complete variable domain (other parts from reference TRBV18 and TRBJ2-7): NAGVMQNPRHLVRRRGQEARLRCSPMKGHSHVYWYRQLPEEGLKFMVYLQKENIIDESGMPKERFSAEFPKEGPSILRIQQVVRGDSAAYFCASSPRGALLYEQYFGPGTRLTVT.

This chain links TRBV5-1 with TRBJ2-3; D may be TRBD2 (6 bases). The CDR3 loop spans 14 amino acids. From germline, CDR1 is SGHRS and CDR2 YFSETQ. Deletions cut 4 bases from V and 5 bases from J, with 14 bases between. CDR3 in amino acids: CASSPLTSQDTQYF. Here the CDR3 DNA reads TGCGCCAGCAGCCCCCTGACTAGTCAAGATACGCAGTATTTT.

The chain is built from TRBV29-1 and TRBJ2-7; D unclear. Germline assignment: CDR1 SQVTM and CDR2 ANQGSEA. V shed 3 bases and J shed 0 bases, with 15 bases lying between them. The CDR3 totals 15 residues. CDR3 sequence: CSVEIGTASSYEQYF. The CDR3 DNA is TGCAGCGTTGAGATCGGAACAGCCAGCTCCTACGAGCAGTACTTC.

The rearrangement links TRBV7-8 to TRBJ2-1; D call uncertain. The V end lost 4 bases, the J end lost 8 bases, and 12 bases lay between the germline ends. The V gene's germline CDR1 is SGHVS and CDR2 FQNEAQ. The CDR3 covers 13 residues. This CDR3 is CASSWPRRDEQFF. CDR3 DNA: TGTGCCAGCAGCTGGCCCCGTCGGGATGAGCAGTTCTTC.

This chain links TRBV28 with TRBJ1-2; 9 nucleotides line up with TRBD1. This CDR3 is built from 17 residues. With V trimmed by 7 bases and J by 4 bases, 16 bases remained unmatched. Germline CDR1 MDHEN, CDR2 SYDVKM. The CDR3 loop reads CASIPGTGGYYSYGYTF. CDR3 nucleotide sequence: TGTGCCAGCATCCCCGGTACAGGGGGCTATTATTCCTATGGCTACACCTTC.

This clone was counted a single time. The J gene is TRBJ2-4, the V gene TRBV7-2; D might be TRBD2 (6 bases). The V end was cut by 1 base, the J end by 0 bases, with 10 bases between. From germline, CDR1 is SGHTA and CDR2 FQGNSA. This CDR3 has 16 residues. The CDR3 reads CASSLGGVLAKNIQYF. In DNA form, the CDR3 reads TGTGCCAGCAGCTTAGGCGGGGTACTAGCCAAAAACATTCAGTACTTC.

This clone was counted a single time. The rearrangement joins TRBV7-9 to TRBJ2-3, with D possibly matching TRBD2 (5 bases). The CDR3 sequence is 14 residues long. Looked up from germline, CDR1 is SEHNR and CDR2 is FQNEAQ (reference sequence). The germline V and J ends were trimmed by 5 bases and 3 bases, with 12 bases remaining between them. As DNA, the CDR3 is TGTGCCAGCAGCAGTACGAGCGGTACAGATACGCAGTATTTT. It is translated as CASSSTSGTDTQYF. The variable domain in full, completed from reference TRBV7-9 and TRBJ2-3, reads DTGVSQNPRHKITKRGQNVTFRCDPISEHNRLYWYRQTLGQGPEFLTYFQNEAQLEKSRLLSDRFSAERPKGSFSTLEIQRTEQGDSAMYLCASSSTSGTDTQYFGPGTRLTVL.